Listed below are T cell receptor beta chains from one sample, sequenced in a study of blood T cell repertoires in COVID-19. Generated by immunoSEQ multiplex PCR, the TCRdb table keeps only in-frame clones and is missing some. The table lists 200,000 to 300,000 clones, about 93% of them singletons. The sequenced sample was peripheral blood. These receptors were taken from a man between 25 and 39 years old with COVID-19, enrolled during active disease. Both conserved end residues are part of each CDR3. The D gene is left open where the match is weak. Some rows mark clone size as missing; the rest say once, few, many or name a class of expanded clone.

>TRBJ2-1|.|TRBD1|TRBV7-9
TGTGCCAGCAGCCGTCCCGGGACAGGGGACAATGAGCAGTTCTTC
CASSRPGTGDNEQFF
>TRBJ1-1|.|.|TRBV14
TGTGCCAGCAGGGCGTCCGGCTACAGGTCGAACACTGAAGCTTTCTTT
CASRASGYRSNTEAFF
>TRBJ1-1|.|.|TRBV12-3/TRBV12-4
TGTGCCAGCAGTTTGAACGGTGATACTGAAGCTTTCTTT
CASSLNGDTEAFF
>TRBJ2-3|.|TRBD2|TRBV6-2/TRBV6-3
TGTGCCAGCAGTTTCCAGACTAGCGGGGGGACCCTAAGCACAGATACGCAGTATTTT
CASSFQTSGGTLSTDTQYF
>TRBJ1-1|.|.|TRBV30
TGTGCCTGGAGTGCCCCTAACACTGAAGCTTTCTTT
CAWSAPNTEAFF
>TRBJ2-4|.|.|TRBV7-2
TGTGCCAGCAGCTTCGACATCGGCATTCAGTACTTC
CASSFDIGIQYF
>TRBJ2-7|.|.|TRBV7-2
TGTGCCAGCAGCGCTATCGGGTACGAGCAGTACTTC
CASSAIGYEQYF
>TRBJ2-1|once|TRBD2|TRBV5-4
TGTGCCAGCAGCACCGGACTAGCGGGGCGCCCCAACAATGAGCAGTTCTTC
CASSTGLAGRPNNEQFF
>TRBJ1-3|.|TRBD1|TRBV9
TGTGCCAGCAGCACTGGGACAGGGGGCCCTCCACACTCTGGAAACACCATATATTTT
CASSTGTGGPPHSGNTIYF
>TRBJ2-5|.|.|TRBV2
TGTGCCAGCACCCGGGGAGAGACCCAGTACTTC
CASTRGETQYF
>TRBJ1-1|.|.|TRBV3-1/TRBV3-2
TGTGCCAGCAGCCACGACAGCCCACTGAACACTGAAGCTTTCTTT
CASSHDSPLNTEAFF
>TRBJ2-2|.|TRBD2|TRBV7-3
TGTGCCAGCAGCCCCCGGGGGGGCGTTTACACCGGGGAGCTGTTTTTT
CASSPRGGVYTGELFF
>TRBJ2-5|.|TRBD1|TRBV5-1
TGCGCCAGCAGCTCGACAGGGCGGGAGACCCAGTACTTC
CASSSTGRETQYF
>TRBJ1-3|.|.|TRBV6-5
TGTGCCAGCATACCGACTCCTGGAAACACCATATATTTT
CASIPTPGNTIYF
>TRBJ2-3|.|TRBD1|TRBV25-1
TGTGCCAGGACGGGACAGGGGGAAGGTACGCAGTATTTT
CARTGQGEGTQYF
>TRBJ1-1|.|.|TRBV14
TGTGCCAGCAGCCAAGACACCGGGGACACTGAAGCTTTCTTT
CASSQDTGDTEAFF
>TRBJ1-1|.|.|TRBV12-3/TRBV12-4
TGTGCCAGCAGTTTGCAGGGTTCAGGAGCTTTCTTT
CASSLQGSGAFF
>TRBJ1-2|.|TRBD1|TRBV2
TGTGCCAGCAGTTATGATGGGCAGGGGGTGGGCTACACCTTC
CASSYDGQGVGYTF
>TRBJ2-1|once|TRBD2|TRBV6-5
TGTGCCAGCAGTTTAGCGGGGAGCTCCTACAATGAGCAGTTCTTC
CASSLAGSSYNEQFF
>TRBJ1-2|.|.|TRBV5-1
TGCGCCAGCAGCTTGGGAGACAGATTAGCTAACTATGGCTACACCTTC
CASSLGDRLANYGYTF
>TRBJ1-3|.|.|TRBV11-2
TGTGCCAGCAGCTTAGGCCCAGGCTCTGGAAACACCATATATTTT
CASSLGPGSGNTIYF
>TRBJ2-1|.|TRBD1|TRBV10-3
TGTGCCATCGGGAGGGACAGGGAAAACAATGAGCAGTTCTTC
CAIGRDRENNEQFF
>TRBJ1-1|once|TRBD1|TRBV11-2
TGTGCCAGCAGCATAGGGACAGGCACTGAAGCTTTCTTT
CASSIGTGTEAFF
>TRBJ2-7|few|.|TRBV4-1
TGCGCCAGCAGCCAAGAACTGACTCCCTACTCCTACGAGCAGTACTTC
CASSQELTPYSYEQYF
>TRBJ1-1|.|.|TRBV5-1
TGCGCCAGCAGCTCGGGGTGGGAGACTGAAGCTTTCTTT
CASSSGWETEAFF
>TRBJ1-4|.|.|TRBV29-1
TGCAGCGTTGAAGATCTTCAGGGCGGCGGTGAAAAACTGTTTTTT
CSVEDLQGGGEKLFF
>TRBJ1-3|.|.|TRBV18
TGTGCCAGCTCACCAATCCCTGGCGGGGCTTCTGGAAACACCATATATTTT
CASSPIPGGASGNTIYF
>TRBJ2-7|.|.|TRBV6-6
TGTGCCAGCACCTTGGGACAAGGCTCCTACGAGCAGTACTTC
CASTLGQGSYEQYF
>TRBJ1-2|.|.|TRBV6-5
TGTGCCAGCAGTTACTTAATCGGGGGTAATGGCTACACCTTC
CASSYLIGGNGYTF